This TCR beta chain was recorded in a study of cytomegalovirus exposure and HLA in healthy donors. The wider study: Earlier sequencing of 150 million to 200 million T cells yielded fewer than 140 million unique TCR beta sequences.

CDR1 SGHRS and CDR2 YFSETQ come from the germline V gene. The ends lost 0 bases at V and 4 bases at J; junction bases unmatched: 5. The CDR3 is 16 residues long. The study ran its PCR with 60 Vbeta and 13 Jbeta primers. TCRdb keeps only in-frame clones here, not all; method: immunoSEQ multiplex PCR. Of about 170,000 clones listed, 80% are singletons. Source material: PBMCs. This sequence was found in a woman between 50 and 59 years old in good health and CMV-seropositive. This sequence joins TRBV5-1 and TRBJ2-2; 8 bases are a match to TRBD2. CDR3 amino acids: CASSLDTSGLTGELFF. Written as DNA, the CDR3 is TGCGCCAGCAGCTTGGATACTAGCGGTCTCACCGGGGAGCTGTTTTTT. Filled out from reference TRBV5-1 and TRBJ2-2, the complete variable domain reads KAGVTQTPRYLIKTRGQQVTLSCSPISGHRSVSWYQQTPGQGLQFLFEYFSETQRNKGNFPGRFSGRQFSNSRSEMNVSTLELGDSALYLCASSLDTSGLTGELFFGEGSRLTVL.